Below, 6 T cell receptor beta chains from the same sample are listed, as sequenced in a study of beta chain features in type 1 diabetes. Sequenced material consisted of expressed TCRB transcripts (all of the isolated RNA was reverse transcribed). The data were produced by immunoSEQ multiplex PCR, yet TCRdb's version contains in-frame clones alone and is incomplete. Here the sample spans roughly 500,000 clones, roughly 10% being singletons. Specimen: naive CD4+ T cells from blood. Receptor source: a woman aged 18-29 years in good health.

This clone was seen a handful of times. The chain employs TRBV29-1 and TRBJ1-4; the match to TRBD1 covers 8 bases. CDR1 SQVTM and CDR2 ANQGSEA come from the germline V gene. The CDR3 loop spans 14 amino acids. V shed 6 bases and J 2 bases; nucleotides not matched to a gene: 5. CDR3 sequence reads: CSVRSGGTNEKLFF. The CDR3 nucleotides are TGCAGCGTACGCTCAGGGGGCACTAATGAAAAACTGTTTTTT.

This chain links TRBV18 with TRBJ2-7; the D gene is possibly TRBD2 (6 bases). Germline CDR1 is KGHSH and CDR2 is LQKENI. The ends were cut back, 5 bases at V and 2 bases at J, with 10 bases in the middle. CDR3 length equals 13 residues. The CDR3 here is CASSAGPTYEQYV. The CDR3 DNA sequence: TGTGCCAGCTCAGCGGGACCGACCTACGAGCAGTACGTC.

CDR3 sequence reads: CASSFGRGAYNSPLHF. CDR3 nucleotides: TGTGCCAGCAGTTTTGGCAGGGGGGCTTACAATTCACCCCTCCACTTT. The chain has TRBV27 and TRBJ1-6; 7 bases fit TRBD1. The J segment lost 7 bases and the V segment lost 3 bases, leaving 9 bases of the junction unmatched. The CDR3 contains 16 residues. CDR1 is MNHEY, CDR2 SMNVEV, per germline (reference sequence).

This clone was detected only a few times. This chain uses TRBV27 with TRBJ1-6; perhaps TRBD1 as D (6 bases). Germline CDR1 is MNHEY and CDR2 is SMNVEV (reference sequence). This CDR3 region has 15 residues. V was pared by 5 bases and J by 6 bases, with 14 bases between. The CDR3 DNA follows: TGTGCCAGCAGTCTAACAGGGAGTGGTAATTCACCCCTCCACTTT. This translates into CASSLTGSGNSPLHF.

CDR3 sequence (DNA): TGTGCCAGCAGCATCACCGGGACTAGCATCAATGAGCAGTTCTTC. Amino acids: CASSITGTSINEQFF. The chain combines TRBV6-1 with TRBJ2-1; 9 bases agree with TRBD2. The CDR3 extends over 15 amino acids. Germline CDR1 and CDR2: MNHNS and SASEGT. V shed 6 bases and J 6 bases; nucleotides not matched to a gene: 9.

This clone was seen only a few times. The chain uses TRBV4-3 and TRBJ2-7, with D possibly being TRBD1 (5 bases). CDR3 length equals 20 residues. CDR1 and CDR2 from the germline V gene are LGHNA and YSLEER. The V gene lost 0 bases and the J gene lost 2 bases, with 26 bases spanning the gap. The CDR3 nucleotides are TGCGCCAGCAGCCAAGATAGCTTGGGGATTTTAACAGGCTCTACCTACGAGCAGTACTTC. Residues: CASSQDSLGILTGSTYEQYF.